This TCR beta chain was retrieved from a study of cytomegalovirus exposure and HLA in healthy donors. A 120-subject validation cohort, separate from the approximately 670-subject first cohort, supplied the donors. This clone was recorded a few times. CDR3 length: 15 amino acids. CDR1 SGHDT and CDR2 YYEEEE come from the germline V gene. The V end was cut by 5 bases, the J end by 0 bases, with 12 bases between. Sequencing used immunoSEQ multiplex PCR; TCRdb keeps in-frame clones, though not all of them. The sample consists of about 110,000 clones, more than 75% of them appearing once. The clonotype comes from a woman aged 30 to 39 in good health and CMV-seropositive. This rearrangement joins TRBV5-6 to TRBJ2-1, with D tentatively TRBD2 (6 bases). Specimen: PBMCs. The CDR3 sequence is CASSSTSRSYNEQFF. For the CDR3, the DNA is TGTGCCAGCAGTTCCACTAGCCGCTCCTACAATGAGCAGTTCTTC.